One and the same sample provided the 25 T cell receptor beta chains below, sequenced in a study of blood T cell repertoires in COVID-19. Produced via immunoSEQ multiplex PCR; TCRdb's table is partial and in-frame only. The sample includes around 330,000 clones, about 89% of them seen just once. The sample taken for sequencing was PBMCs or T cells enriched from blood (not recorded which). The origin of the receptors is a man aged 55-75 years who had recovered from COVID-19.

V is TRBV2 and J is TRBJ1-5; unclear D gene. Trimming stripped 6 bases from V and 3 bases from J, with 12 bases between. The CDR3 has 14 residues. Germline CDR1 reads SNHLY; CDR2 reads FYNNEI. The CDR3 coding sequence is TGTGCCAGCAGATACGGAGGGAACAATCAGCCCCAGCATTTT. Translating it yields CASRYGGNNQPQHF.

This rearrangement joins TRBV19 to TRBJ2-1; 11 bases are a match to TRBD2. Germline CDR1 and CDR2: LNHDA and SQIVND (reference sequence). The V segment lost 1 base and the J segment 4 bases; nucleotides outside the gene matches: 3. This CDR3 has 16 amino acids. In DNA, the CDR3 is TGTGCCAGTAGTATAGGCCTAGCGGGGGGTTACAATGAGCAGTTCTTC. Residues: CASSIGLAGGYNEQFF.

This rearrangement joins TRBV30 to TRBJ1-1; 10 bases agree with TRBD1. Germline V gives CDR1 GTSNPN, CDR2 SVGIG (reference sequence). The CDR3 runs 18 residues. V trimming: 1 base; J trimming: 0 bases; junction bases outside the gene matches: 11. CDR3 bases: TGTGCCTGGAGTGACCGGCGACAGGGGGCCCTCATGAACACTGAAGCTTTCTTT. It codes for CAWSDRRQGALMNTEAFF.

The gene calls are TRBV7-3 and TRBJ2-5; 9 bases map to TRBD1. Germline loops: CDR1 SGHTA, CDR2 FQGTGA. The CDR3 extends over 13 amino acids. J gave up 4 bases and V 5 bases, and 2 bases lay outside the gene matches. This CDR3 is CASSPGQGETQYF. The CDR3 DNA reads TGTGCCAGCAGCCCGGGACAGGGAGAGACCCAGTACTTC.

The V and J genes are TRBV28 and TRBJ1-3, with D tentatively TRBD1 (6 bases). This CDR3 is 15 amino acids long. V was cut by 5 bases and J by 3 bases, with 14 bases left in between. Germline CDR1 is MDHEN and CDR2 is SYDVKM. In nucleotides, the CDR3 is TGTGCCAGCAGTCTATCAGGGGACGGTGGAAACACCATATATTTT. It codes for CASSLSGDGGNTIYF.

The CDR3 reads CASSATAGGLAGNTIYF. The CDR3 DNA reads as TGTGCCAGCAGCGCTACCGCAGGGGGTTTGGCTGGAAACACCATATATTTT. The rearrangement joins TRBV9 to TRBJ1-3; 7 nucleotides match TRBD1. CDR1 is SGDLS, CDR2 YYNGEE, per germline. The ends lost 3 bases at V and 2 bases at J; junction bases unmatched: 11. This CDR3 has 17 residues.

The chain carries TRBV5-1 and TRBJ2-7, with TRBD2 as a possible D gene (7 bases). Trimming removed 1 base from V and 0 bases from J, with 20 bases in between. This CDR3 comprises 18 residues. Germline CDR1 is SGHRS and CDR2 is YFSETQ. CDR3 residues: CASSLLSVGGPDSYEQYF. CDR3 nucleotides: TGCGCCAGCAGCTTGCTAAGTGTGGGGGGGCCTGACTCCTACGAGCAGTACTTC.

V is TRBV6-2 or TRBV6-3 and J is TRBJ1-5, with 7 positions matching TRBD1. Trimming took 6 bases from V and 4 from J; bases not matched to a gene: 9. Germline CDR1 reads MNHEY; CDR2 reads SVGEGT. The CDR3 is made up of 15 amino acids. The CDR3 bases are TGTGCCAGCAGCCTAGACAGGGATGGAAATCAGCCCCAGCATTTT. Translating it yields CASSLDRDGNQPQHF.

The chain has TRBV9 and TRBJ1-4; TRBD1 agrees at 7 bases. The trim removed 3 bases at V and 7 bases at J, leaving 15 bases unmatched. The CDR3 has 17 amino acids. In germline, CDR1 is SGDLS, CDR2 YYNGEE. The CDR3, as DNA: TGTGCCAGCAGCGCTCACCCGGACAGGCCCCAGGGTGAAAAACTGTTTTTT. Translating it yields CASSAHPDRPQGEKLFF.

V and J are TRBV28 and TRBJ1-6, with 12 bases identical to TRBD1. Trimming cost V 3 bases and J 9 bases; bases outside gene matches: 3. The germline V gene has CDR1 MDHEN and CDR2 SYDVKM. There are 15 residues in the CDR3. DNA of the CDR3: TGTGCCAGCAGTTTGGGGGACAGGGGGCGTTCACCCCTCCACTTT. Translated: CASSLGDRGRSPLHF.

The rearrangement uses TRBV4-2 and TRBJ1-1, with TRBD1 as a possible D gene (5 bases). The CDR3 consists of 14 residues. The V end lost 0 bases, the J end lost 5 bases, and 10 bases lay between the germline ends. The germline gives CDR1 LGHNA, CDR2 YNFKEQ. CDR3 region: CASSQERQMTEAFF. The CDR3 DNA follows: TGTGCCAGCAGCCAAGAGAGACAGATGACTGAAGCTTTCTTT.

This clone was observed a single time. J is TRBJ1-5 and V is TRBV6-1; D remains unclear. Germline CDR1 and CDR2: MNHNS and SASEGT. The CDR3 loop spans 15 amino acids. Trimming removed 2 bases at V and 6 bases at J, with 14 bases between. Here the CDR3 reads CASSELKGGGQPQHF. The DNA of the CDR3 is TGTGCCAGCAGTGAATTGAAGGGAGGAGGTCAGCCCCAGCATTTT.

The chain recombines TRBV19 with TRBJ1-1; D remains ambiguous. V lost 5 bases to trimming and J lost 11 bases, with 12 bases between them. Germline loops: CDR1 LNHDA, CDR2 SQIVND (reference sequence). The CDR3 runs to 11 residues. DNA of the CDR3: TGTGCCAGTAGTGTCGGAGTTGGGGCTTTCTTT. Translated: CASSVGVGAFF. The full variable domain, its missing parts supplied by reference TRBV19 and TRBJ1-1, is DGGITQSPKYLFRKEGQNVTLSCEQNLNHDAMYWYRQDPGQGLRLIYYSQIVNDFQKGDIAEGYSVSREKKESFPLTVTSAQKNPTAFYLCASSVGVGAFFGQGTRLTVV.

This rearrangement joins TRBV6-5 to TRBJ2-7; TRBD1 aligns across 9 bases. The V gene's germline CDR1 is MNHEY and CDR2 SVGAGI. V lost 7 bases to trimming and J lost 6 bases; unmatched junction nucleotides: 10. The CDR3 has 14 amino acids. The CDR3 coding sequence is TGTGCCAGCACGGGGGGACAGGGTAACGCCGAGCAGTACTTC. Its protein product is CASTGGQGNAEQYF.

The chain has TRBV19 and TRBJ1-2; 11 nucleotides line up with TRBD1. Germline V CDR1 and CDR2: LNHDA, SQIVND (reference sequence). V trimming: 7 bases; J trimming: 7 bases; junction bases outside the gene matches: 5. CDR3 size: 13 residues. The CDR3 spells CASTPDRGLGYTF. Written as DNA, the CDR3 is TGTGCCAGTACCCCGGACAGGGGGCTTGGCTACACCTTC. The variable domain in full, with the rest retrieved from reference TRBV19 and TRBJ1-2, is DGGITQSPKYLFRKEGQNVTLSCEQNLNHDAMYWYRQDPGQGLRLIYYSQIVNDFQKGDIAEGYSVSREKKESFPLTVTSAQKNPTAFYLCASTPDRGLGYTFGSGTRLTVV.

As to this clone: At one end, the junction sequence differs from germline, possibly due to a read error. The CDR3 DNA follows: TGTGCCAGCAGCGAAAAATCGTTCCGGGGTTTGAACTTC. This sequence encodes CASSEKSFRGLNF. The rearrangement joins TRBV5-6 to TRBJ2-4; tentative D call: TRBD2 (5 bases). Germline V gene lookup returns CDR1 SGHDT and CDR2 YYEEEE. CDR3 length: 13 amino acids.

This clone was detected a few times. V and J are TRBV28 and TRBJ1-2, with TRBD1 matching over 7 bases. CDR3 length equals 14 residues. Germline CDR1 and CDR2: MDHEN and SYDVKM. The V gene end was trimmed by 5 bases and the J gene end by 0 bases; junction bases not matched to a gene: 3. This chain's CDR3 is CASSGDSANYGYTF. As DNA, the CDR3 is TGTGCCAGCAGTGGGGACAGCGCTAACTATGGCTACACCTTC.

This sequence joins TRBV5-1 and TRBJ1-4; D unresolved. CDR1 is SGHRS, CDR2 YFSETQ, per germline. Trimming took off 0 bases at V and 0 bases at J, with 9 bases between the two ends. The CDR3 has 16 residues. CDR3 sequence: CASSLGSRATNEKLFF. For the CDR3, the DNA is TGCGCCAGCAGCTTGGGGTCGCGCGCAACTAATGAAAAACTGTTTTTT.

The chain uses TRBV4-2 and TRBJ1-5; 8 nucleotides align to TRBD1. CDR1 and CDR2 (germline): LGHNA, YNFKEQ. The CDR3 totals 16 residues. V lost 0 bases and J lost 7; bases outside the gene matches: 8. CDR3 nucleotides: TGTGCCAGCAGCCAAGAGGGGCCACAGGGGGGGCAGCCCCAGCATTTT. Encoded protein: CASSQEGPQGGQPQHF.

The chain has TRBV27 and TRBJ1-2; the match to TRBD1 covers 7 bases. The CDR3 consists of 14 residues. Germline V gene data show CDR1 as MNHEY and CDR2 as SMNVEV (reference sequence). Trimming took 8 bases from V and 3 from J; bases not matched to a gene: 9. In DNA, the CDR3 is TGTGCCAGCGCAAACAGGGGAAAGGACTATGGCTACACCTTC. This encodes CASANRGKDYGYTF.

This chain connects TRBV3-1 (or the pseudogene TRBV3-2) to TRBJ1-5, with D possibly TRBD1 on 6 matching bases. This CDR3 has 14 residues. Looked up from germline, CDR1 is LGHDT and CDR2 is YNNKEL (reference sequence). V was clipped by 2 bases and J by 7 bases, with 12 bases between them. CDR3: CASSQSDSDQPQHF. CDR3 nucleotide sequence: TGTGCCAGCAGCCAATCGGACAGCGACCAGCCCCAGCATTTT.

The genes are TRBV20-1 and TRBJ2-7; maybe TRBD1 (6 bases). Germline assignment: CDR1 DFQATT and CDR2 SNEGSKA (reference sequence). The length of the CDR3 is 17 residues. V lost 3 bases and J 0 bases, leaving 21 bases between the germline ends. CDR3 sequence: CSASLPLGTLSSYEQYF. The CDR3 bases are TGCAGTGCTAGTCTTCCTCTGGGGACACTTAGCTCCTACGAGCAGTACTTC.

The chain recombines TRBV28 with TRBJ1-6, with no clear D. This CDR3 is 13 amino acids long. CDR1 and CDR2 (germline): MDHEN, SYDVKM. V was clipped by 10 bases and J by 8 bases, with 15 bases between them. DNA of the CDR3: TGTGCCACCCTCGTGGCGGGCGATTCACCCCTCCACTTT. This gives the protein CATLVAGDSPLHF.

The genes are TRBV27 and TRBJ2-7, with 16 nucleotides matching TRBD2. The CDR3 is made up of 18 amino acids. Germline values: CDR1 MNHEY, CDR2 SMNVEV (reference sequence). Germline trimming cut 1 base from V and 0 bases from J; bases unmatched to any gene: 3. The CDR3 coding sequence is TGTGCCAGCAGTTTATTGGGACTAGCGGGAGGGAGCTCCTACGAGCAGTACTTC. It specifies CASSLLGLAGGSSYEQYF.

The genes are TRBV5-1 and TRBJ2-1, with 7 bases that match TRBD1. Germline values: CDR1 SGHRS, CDR2 YFSETQ. J gave up 3 bases and V 3 bases, and 9 bases lay outside the gene matches. CDR3 length equals 16 residues. The CDR3 is CASSSSLDRDYNEQFF. The CDR3 nucleotides are TGCGCCAGCAGCTCCTCCCTTGACAGGGACTACAATGAGCAGTTCTTC.